This T cell receptor beta chain comes out of a study of Ad26.COV2.S vaccination and SARS-CoV-2 variants. V was shortened by 7 bases and J by 4 bases, with 10 bases between the two germline ends. The CDR3 extends over 11 amino acids. From germline, CDR1 is SQVTM and CDR2 ANQGSEA. The protocol was immunoSEQ multiplex PCR, while the TCRdb copy is restricted to in-frame clones and leaves out a portion. The profile shows 97,000 or so clones, 80% of them singletons. This clone was counted only a few times. Its antigen is as yet unknown. Findings of the study overall: An underestimation of total T cell responses may have resulted from the TCR breadth and depth analyses.

The chain employs TRBV29-1 and TRBJ2-5, with D possibly matching TRBD2 (5 bases). The receptor's source is a human donor who had recovered from COVID-19. The sample in question was peripheral blood, obtained after recovery from COVID-19. CDR3 sequence: CSGPAGETQYF. Written as DNA, the CDR3 is TGCAGCGGGCCCGCGGGAGAGACCCAGTACTTC.